Listed here is a single T cell receptor (beta chain). The table came from immunoSEQ multiplex PCR; TCRdb's copy has only in-frame clones and leaves some out. The sample yields around 23,000 clones, approximately 93% seen once. This sample is drawn from a study of regulatory and conventional T cells in RAG deficiency. The germline V gene has CDR1 SEHNR and CDR2 FQNEAQ (reference sequence). V was shortened by 2 bases and J by 12 bases, with 8 bases between the two germline ends. The CDR3 is 11 residues long. Genomic DNA came from blood conventional CD4+ T cells gated CD25-low CD127-high. The same specimen was also included in a second study, on regulatory T cells. That paper states: The primer mix had 52 TRBV and 13 TRBJ primers.

The chain recombines TRBV7-9 with TRBJ1-5, with D unresolved. The receptor was derived from a human donor in good health. Sequencing used CD4+ T cells sorted from blood. In DNA form, the CDR3 reads TGTGCCAGCAGCTTAAACAACGTCCAGCATTTT. It is translated as CASSLNNVQHF.